The text below deals with one T cell receptor (beta chain). As yet, its antigen is unknown. These data are taken from a study of CD8+ T cells in alopecia areata. Study-level results: Greater clonality was observed in lesional scalp samples, especially alopecia totalis/universalis, versus normal scalp. Patients displayed less clarity in TCR sharing than mice, a finding possibly related to HLA.

This CDR3 region has 14 residues. V was pared by 0 bases and J by 1 base, with 7 bases between. The germline V gene has CDR1 SGHRS and CDR2 YFSETQ. Once RNA had been extracted, it was reverse transcribed into cDNA to act as the sequencing template. Clones were sequenced by immunoSEQ multiplex PCR, and TCRdb holds only the in-frame ones, with some missing. Among more than 95,000 clones listed, around 38% were seen once. This sequence was found in a human donor with alopecia areata. Material: CD4+ T cells sorted from blood. The rearrangement uses TRBV5-1 and TRBJ2-5; a possible D gene is TRBD1 (5 bases). CDR3 sequence reads: CASSLATVQETQYF. The CDR3 nucleotides are TGCGCCAGCAGCTTGGCGACAGTCCAAGAGACCCAGTACTTC.